This T cell receptor beta chain was sequenced in a study of identifying expanded T cells in peripheral blood. Germline V gene lookup returns CDR1 SQVTM and CDR2 ANQGSEA. CDR3 length equals 14 residues. J gave up 2 bases and V 7 bases, and 7 bases lay outside the gene matches. Profiled with immunoSEQ multiplex PCR; TCRdb holds only in-frame clones, not every one. The table has some 72,000 clones, about nine tenths seen once; the top ten hold more than 2.5%. This receptor was identified in a person aged 18 to 70 in good health. The chain joins TRBV29-1 to TRBJ2-2, with TRBD2 matching over 7 bases. The sample comprised blood. CDR3 in amino acids: CSGGGRPNTGELFF. CDR3 DNA: TGCAGCGGGGGGGGGAGGCCTAACACCGGGGAGCTGTTTTTT.